This note documents a single TCR beta chain sequence. Antigen unknown. The table came from immunoSEQ multiplex PCR; TCRdb's copy has only in-frame clones and leaves some out. The sample shows just under 30,000 clones, 70% to 90% of them seen only once. The germline V and J ends were trimmed by 8 bases and 6 bases, with 20 bases remaining between them. The CDR3 spans 15 residues. The germline CDR1 and CDR2 sequences are MNHEY and SMNVEV (reference sequence). This record comes from a study of T cells in narcolepsy. Study results and caveats: Same-patient CSF and blood CD4+ T cell clonotypes included HCRT-specific and TRIB2-specific autoreactive ones.

V usage is TRBV27 and J usage is TRBJ2-1; TRBD1 or TRBD2 may be the D gene (5 bases each). The TCR comes from a human donor in good health. Sequencing was carried out using memory (CD45RA-) CD4+ T cells from blood. The CDR3 region has the DNA TGTGCCAGCCGCAGGCGTCTGGGGGATGCCAATGAGCAGTTCTTC. Its protein product is CASRRRLGDANEQFF.